This TCR beta chain was documented in a study of regulatory T cells in long-lasting Graves disease. Per germline, CDR1 MDHEN and CDR2 SYDVKM. This CDR3 contains 16 residues. Construction of TCR beta libraries relied on iRepertoire HTBI primers and on Arm-PCR targeting CDR3 regions. Original handling: Identification of gene segments yielded approximately 62 TRBV and 14 to 15 TRBJ across samples. TCRdb reanalysed the multiplex PCR reads using MiXCR and keeps one entry per CDR3 protein. The V and J calls shown here were made by TCRdb, not taken from the authors' results. The sample contains roughly 450,000 distinct CDR3 sequences, about 20% of which appear only once. Regarding this clonotype: Its antigen is not known. A much larger clone sits a single nucleotide away, making a read error possible.

Study conclusions and caveats: Peripheral blood was the sole material, not thyroid tissue. Among persistent patients, a larger number of public clonotypes were shared (around 3,000) than among newly diagnosed patients (about 970). Persistent Graves' patients possessed reduced TCR diversity relative to recently diagnosed ones.

Specified time point: persistent/refractory GD, antithyroid drugs over 5 years with positive TRAb. There was RNA extracted from PBMCs, and the TCR library was made from it. The input for sequencing was peripheral blood mononuclear cells (PBMCs), taken when the disease was refractory, from a patient treated with antithyroid drugs. The chain uses TRBV28 and TRBJ2-5, with 8 bases identical to TRBD2. The clonotype originates from a female donor with Graves disease. The CDR3 protein is CTSSSPGTSYQETQYF. The CDR3 nucleotides read TGTACCAGCAGTTCGCCCGGGACTAGTTACCAAGAGACCCAGTACTTC.